This T cell receptor beta chain was profiled in a study of beta chain features in type 1 diabetes. Notes on the study in general: The naive, central memory and Treg TCRB repertoires showed an apparent similarity that was greater among patients than among healthy donors.

The sequenced template was cDNA made from the entire isolated RNA. Assay: immunoSEQ multiplex PCR; the TCRdb copy retains only in-frame clones and omits some. The table has a few hundred thousand clones, roughly 16% seen once. In its sample, this clone was seen a few times. The target antigen is unknown. V dropped 7 bases and J dropped 4; count of bases not matched to a gene: 6. The CDR3 sequence is 15 residues long. Germline V lookup: CDR1 SQVTM, CDR2 ANQGSEA. The clonotype originates from a woman aged 18-29 years in good health. The chain is built from TRBV29-1 and TRBJ2-5, with TRBD2 matching 16 bases. Sequencing input: naive CD4+ T cells from blood. Here the CDR3 DNA reads TGCAGCGGTGGAGGGACTAGCGGGAGGGGAGAGACCCAGTACTTC. It yields the protein CSGGGTSGRGETQYF.